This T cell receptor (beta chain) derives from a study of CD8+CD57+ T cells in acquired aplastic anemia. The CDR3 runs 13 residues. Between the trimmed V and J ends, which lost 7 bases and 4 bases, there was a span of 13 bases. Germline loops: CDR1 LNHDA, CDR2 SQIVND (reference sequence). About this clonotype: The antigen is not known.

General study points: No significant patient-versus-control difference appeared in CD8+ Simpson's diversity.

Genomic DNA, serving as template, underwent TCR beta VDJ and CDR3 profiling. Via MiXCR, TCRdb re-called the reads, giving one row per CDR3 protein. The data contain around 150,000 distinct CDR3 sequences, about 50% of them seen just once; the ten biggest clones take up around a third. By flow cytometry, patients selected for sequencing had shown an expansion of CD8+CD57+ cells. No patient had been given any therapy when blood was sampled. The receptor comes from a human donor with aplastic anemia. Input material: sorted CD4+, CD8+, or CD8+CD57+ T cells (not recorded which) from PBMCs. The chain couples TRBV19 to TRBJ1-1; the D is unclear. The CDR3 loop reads CASTYEMSTEAFF. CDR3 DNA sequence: TGTGCCAGTACCTACGAGATGAGCACTGAAGCTTTCTTT.